This T cell receptor (beta chain) emerged from a study of cytomegalovirus exposure and HLA in healthy donors. About the study: In terms of ancestry, the Caucasian-associated cluster contained roughly 81% of the approximately 400 genotyped donors.

PCR amplification relied on 60 Vbeta primers (plus 13 Jbeta primers). Libraries were prepared by immunoSEQ multiplex PCR; TCRdb keeps only in-frame clonotypes and omits some of them. In the table there are over 80,000 clones, roughly four fifths of which are singletons. General study points: Being indistinguishable, some V segments were excluded, TRBV6-2 and TRBV6-3 among them.

Comments on this clone: Its antigen is still unknown.

Deletions cut 5 bases from V and 0 bases from J, with 10 bases between. Germline CDR1 MDHEN, CDR2 SYDVKM. This CDR3 has 14 amino acids. The source material was PBMCs. This chain links TRBV28 with TRBJ1-2, with D possibly being TRBD1 (6 bases). This TCR came from a young man in good health and CMV-seropositive. The CDR3 is CASSRGGPNYGYTF. The CDR3 DNA sequence: TGTGCCAGCAGTCGAGGGGGTCCTAACTATGGCTACACCTTC.